These 8 T cell receptor beta chains were all obtained from the same sample, sequenced in a study of beta chain features in type 1 diabetes. What was sequenced were expressed TCRB transcripts, since all of the isolated RNA had been reverse transcribed. Some clones are missing from TCRdb's copy, which holds only in-frame ones; the method was immunoSEQ multiplex PCR. Of 400,000 to 600,000 clones in the sample, over 25% were seen once. The sequencing input was naive CD4+ T cells from blood. The receptors come from a man younger than 35 in good health.

This CDR3 is CASSPGPGGRDSTDTQYF. Written as DNA, the CDR3 is TGCGCCAGCAGCCCCGGTCCGGGCGGGAGGGATAGCACAGATACGCAGTATTTT. The chain couples TRBV5-1 to TRBJ2-3; 9 bases are a match to TRBD2. Germline V CDR1 and CDR2: SGHRS, YFSETQ. The CDR3 length is 18 residues. The V segment lost 4 bases and the J segment 0 bases; nucleotides outside the gene matches: 12. Variable domain in full (rest from reference TRBV5-1 and TRBJ2-3): KAGVTQTPRYLIKTRGQQVTLSCSPISGHRSVSWYQQTPGQGLQFLFEYFSETQRNKGNFPGRFSGRQFSNSRSEMNVSTLELGDSALYLCASSPGPGGRDSTDTQYFGPGTRLTVL.

V usage is TRBV29-1 and J usage is TRBJ1-2; D gene ambiguous. Per germline, CDR1 SQVTM and CDR2 ANQGSEA. The ends were cut back, 2 bases at V and 8 bases at J, with 12 bases in the middle. This CDR3 has 12 amino acids. Here the CDR3 reads CSVELAAYGYTF. CDR3 nucleotides: TGCAGCGTTGAATTGGCGGCCTACGGCTACACCTTC. Filled out from reference TRBV29-1 and TRBJ1-2, the complete variable domain reads SAVISQKPSRDICQRGTSLTIQCQVDSQVTMMFWYRQQPGQSLTLIATANQGSEATYESGFVIDKFPISRPNLTFSTLTVSNMSPEDSSIYLCSVELAAYGYTFGSGTRLTVV.

The V call is TRBV25-1, the J call TRBJ2-1; D uncertain. CDR3 length: 11 amino acids. Trimming took off 5 bases at V and 9 bases at J, with 8 bases between the two ends. The germline gives CDR1 MGHDK, CDR2 SYGVNS. The CDR3 reads CASSLYGEQFF. The CDR3 DNA sequence: TGTGCCAGCAGTCTTTATGGTGAGCAGTTCTTC.

This sequence joins TRBV6-5 and TRBJ2-1; TRBD2 aligns across 12 bases. The junction had 2 bases not matched to a gene; V was cut back by 3 bases and J by 5 bases. Germline V gene data show CDR1 as MNHEY and CDR2 as SVGAGI. The CDR3 spans 15 residues. The CDR3 loop is CASSYGLAGNNEQFF. The CDR3 DNA reads TGTGCCAGCAGTTATGGACTAGCGGGAAACAATGAGCAGTTCTTC.

This clone was counted only a few times. The chain uses TRBV18 and TRBJ2-3; D ambiguous. This CDR3 comprises 14 residues. Germline V gene data show CDR1 as KGHSH and CDR2 as LQKENI. V lost 3 bases and J 6 bases, leaving 13 bases between the germline ends. The DNA of the CDR3 is TGTGCCAGCTCACCGGCGGAATTCAGGGATACGCAGTATTTT. Translated, it gives CASSPAEFRDTQYF.

The rearrangement uses TRBV6-5 and TRBJ2-7; D is possibly TRBD2 (6 bases). The CDR3 loop spans 14 amino acids. Trimming took off 0 bases at V and 5 bases at J, with 11 bases between the two ends. Germline CDR1 reads MNHEY; CDR2 reads SVGAGI. The chain's CDR3 is CASSYSRGAHEQYF. The CDR3 nucleotides read TGTGCCAGCAGTTACTCGCGGGGCGCGCACGAGCAGTACTTC.

V gene TRBV7-9 combines with J gene TRBJ2-3; possibly TRBD1 for D (6 bases). CDR3 length: 14 residues. Trimming took off 5 bases at V and 2 bases at J, with 11 bases between the two ends. Germline V CDR1 and CDR2: SEHNR, FQNEAQ (reference sequence). This chain's CDR3 is CASSHRTVTDTQYF. CDR3 sequence (DNA): TGTGCCAGCAGCCATCGGACAGTCACAGATACGCAGTATTTT. Filled out from reference TRBV7-9 and TRBJ2-3, the complete variable domain reads DTGVSQNPRHKITKRGQNVTFRCDPISEHNRLYWYRQTLGQGPEFLTYFQNEAQLEKSRLLSDRFSAERPKGSFSTLEIQRTEQGDSAMYLCASSHRTVTDTQYFGPGTRLTVL.

This clone turned up a few times. The chain joins TRBV5-1 to TRBJ2-7; the D gene is possibly TRBD1 (6 bases). The germline V and J ends were trimmed by 2 bases and 5 bases, with 14 bases remaining between them. CDR3 length: 14 residues. Germline CDR1 reads SGHRS; CDR2 reads YFSETQ. CDR3 bases: TGCGCCAGCAGCTTAACAGGGTCTTTGGACGAGCAGTACTTC. Protein product: CASSLTGSLDEQYF.